The 4 T cell receptor beta chains given below trace back to one sample, sequenced in a study of T cells after yellow fever vaccination. TCRdb fed the 5' RACE reads into MiXCR, producing one record per CDR3 protein. The sample carries approximately 69,000 distinct CDR3 sequences, about 6% recorded once. Sequences were derived from CD4+ T cells sorted from PBMCs, sampled less than 16 days after the first yellow fever vaccination. These receptors were collected from a man younger than 30 who received the YFV17D yellow fever vaccine.

A single count supports this clonotype. The J gene is TRBJ1-6, the V gene TRBV9; 8 positions agree with TRBD1. The CDR3 covers 16 residues. From germline, CDR1 is SGDLS and CDR2 YYNGEE. V gave up 3 bases and J gave up 4 bases; unmatched junction bases: 6. The CDR3 loop is CASSEGTGGYNSPLHF. The CDR3 nucleotides are TGTGCCAGCAGCGAGGGGACAGGCGGGTATAATTCACCCCTCCACTTT.

This clonotype was seen at least ten times. J is TRBJ2-3 and V is TRBV5-1, with 10 bases identical to TRBD2. CDR1 SGHRS and CDR2 YFSETQ come from the germline V gene. The CDR3 spans 16 residues. The V segment lost 6 bases and the J segment 5 bases; nucleotides outside the gene matches: 12. The CDR3 protein is CASTMGASGGGDTQYF. CDR3 bases: TGCGCCAGCACCATGGGAGCTAGCGGGGGTGGAGATACGCAGTATTTT.

This clonotype has at least ten counts. The V call is TRBV4-2, the J call TRBJ2-7; D possibly matches TRBD1 or TRBD2 (5 bases each). The germline CDR1 and CDR2 sequences are LGHNA and YNFKEQ. V was trimmed by 0 bases and J by 7 bases, leaving 16 bases between them. CDR3 length: 15 residues. The CDR3 reads CASSQESSRGTEQYF. The CDR3 DNA reads TGTGCCAGCAGCCAAGAATCTTCCCGAGGGACGGAGCAGTACTTC.

Many counts were recorded for this clonotype. This chain uses TRBV5-1 with TRBJ2-4, with D unclear. The CDR3 totals 12 residues. Trimming pared 3 bases from V and 9 bases from J, leaving 10 bases between. Looked up from germline, CDR1 is SGHRS and CDR2 is YFSETQ. Here the CDR3 DNA reads TGCGCCAGCAGCTCAAATTGGGGCATTCAGTACTTC. The encoded protein is CASSSNWGIQYF.